This TCR beta chain was profiled in a study of cytotoxic CD8 clonotypes in ibrutinib-treated CLL. Findings of the study overall: Baseline-level clonality went beyond age-matched healthy donors and moved in step with circulating CD8+ T-cell counts.

Sequencing was performed with immunoSEQ multiplex PCR; in TCRdb, only in-frame clones are kept and a portion is missing. This sample yields about 130,000 clones, of which around 80% are seen a single time; 10% to 15% belongs to the top ten. Of note for this clone: Its specificity is unknown.

V lost 2 bases to trimming and J lost 5 bases; unmatched junction nucleotides: 3. Germline assignment: CDR1 SGDLS and CDR2 YYNGEE. The CDR3 spans 15 residues. The starting material was PBMCs, obtained after 12 months of ibrutinib treatment. The sequence was obtained from a human donor with chronic lymphocytic leukemia. This chain uses TRBV9 with TRBJ2-1; TRBD2 aligns across 11 bases. CDR3 sequence (DNA): TGTGCCAGCAGCGTCCTAGCGGGAGGAAACAATGAGCAGTTCTTC. Translation: CASSVLAGGNNEQFF.